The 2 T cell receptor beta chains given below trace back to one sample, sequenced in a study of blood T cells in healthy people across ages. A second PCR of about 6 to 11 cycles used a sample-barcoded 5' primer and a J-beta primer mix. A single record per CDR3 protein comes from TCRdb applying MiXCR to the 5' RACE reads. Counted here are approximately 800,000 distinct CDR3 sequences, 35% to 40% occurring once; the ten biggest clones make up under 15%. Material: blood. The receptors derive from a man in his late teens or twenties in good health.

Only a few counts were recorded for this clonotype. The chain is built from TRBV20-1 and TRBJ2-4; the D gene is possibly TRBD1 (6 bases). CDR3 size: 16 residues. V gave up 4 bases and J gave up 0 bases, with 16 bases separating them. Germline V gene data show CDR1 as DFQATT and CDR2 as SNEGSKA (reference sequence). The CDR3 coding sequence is TGCAGTGCTAAGCCTACAGGGAAGAGAGCCAAAAACATTCAGTACTTC. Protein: CSAKPTGKRAKNIQYF.

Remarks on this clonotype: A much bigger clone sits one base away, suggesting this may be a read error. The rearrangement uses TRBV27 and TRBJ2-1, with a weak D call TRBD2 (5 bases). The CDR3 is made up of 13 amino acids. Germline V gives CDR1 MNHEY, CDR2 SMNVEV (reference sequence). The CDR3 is CVSSLNGDNEQFF. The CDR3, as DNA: TGTGTCAGCAGTTTAAACGGGGACAATGAGCAGTTCTTC.